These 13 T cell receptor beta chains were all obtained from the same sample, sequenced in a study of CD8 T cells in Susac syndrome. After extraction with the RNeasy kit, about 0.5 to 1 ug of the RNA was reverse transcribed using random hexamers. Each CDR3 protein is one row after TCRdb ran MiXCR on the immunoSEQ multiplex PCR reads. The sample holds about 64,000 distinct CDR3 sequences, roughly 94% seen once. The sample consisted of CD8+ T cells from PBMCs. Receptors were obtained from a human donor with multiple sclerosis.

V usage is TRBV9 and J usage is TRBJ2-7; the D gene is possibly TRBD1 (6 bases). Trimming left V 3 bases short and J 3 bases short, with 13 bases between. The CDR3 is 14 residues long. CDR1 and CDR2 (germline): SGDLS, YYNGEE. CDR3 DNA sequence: TGTGCCAGCAGCGGACCGGACAGCCGCTACGAGCAGTACTTC. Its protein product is CASSGPDSRYEQYF.

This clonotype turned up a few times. The CDR3 spells CASSQEYEQYF. The CDR3 bases are TGTGCCAGCAGCCAAGAGTACGAGCAGTACTTC. V gene TRBV14 combines with J gene TRBJ2-7; D unresolved. Trimming stripped 0 bases from V and 4 bases from J, with 1 base between. The CDR3 extends over 11 amino acids. Germline CDR1 and CDR2: SGHDN and FVKESK.

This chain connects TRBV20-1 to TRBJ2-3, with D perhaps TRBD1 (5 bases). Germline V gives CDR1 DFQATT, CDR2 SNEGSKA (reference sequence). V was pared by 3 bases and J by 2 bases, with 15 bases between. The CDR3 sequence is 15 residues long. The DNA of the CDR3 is TGCAGTGCTAGGTTACAGGTCTATTACACAGATACGCAGTATTTT. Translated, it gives CSARLQVYYTDTQYF.

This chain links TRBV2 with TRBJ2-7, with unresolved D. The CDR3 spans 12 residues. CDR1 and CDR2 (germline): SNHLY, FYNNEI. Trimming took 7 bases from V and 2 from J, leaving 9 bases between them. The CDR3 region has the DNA TGTGCCAGCATCGGTAGTACCTACGAGCAGTACTTC. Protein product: CASIGSTYEQYF.

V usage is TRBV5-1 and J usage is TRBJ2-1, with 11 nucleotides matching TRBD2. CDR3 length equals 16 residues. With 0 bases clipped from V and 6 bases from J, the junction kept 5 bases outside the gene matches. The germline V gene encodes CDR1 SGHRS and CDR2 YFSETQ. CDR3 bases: TGCGCCAGCAGCTTGGGGTTAGCGGGAGGGGGCAATGAGCAGTTCTTC. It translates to CASSLGLAGGGNEQFF.

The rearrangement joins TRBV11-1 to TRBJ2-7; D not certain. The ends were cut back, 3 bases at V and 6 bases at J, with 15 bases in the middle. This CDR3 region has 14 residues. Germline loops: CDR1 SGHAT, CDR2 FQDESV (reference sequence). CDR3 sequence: CASSFKGNAGEQYF. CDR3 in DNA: TGTGCCAGCAGCTTCAAAGGTAACGCAGGCGAGCAGTACTTC.

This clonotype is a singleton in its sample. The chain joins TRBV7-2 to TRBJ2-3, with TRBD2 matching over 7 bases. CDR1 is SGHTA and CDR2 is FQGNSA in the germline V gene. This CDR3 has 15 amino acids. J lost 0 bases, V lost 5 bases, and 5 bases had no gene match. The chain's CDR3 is CASSIGTTSTDTQYF. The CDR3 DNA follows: TGTGCCAGCAGCATTGGGACTACTAGCACAGATACGCAGTATTTT.

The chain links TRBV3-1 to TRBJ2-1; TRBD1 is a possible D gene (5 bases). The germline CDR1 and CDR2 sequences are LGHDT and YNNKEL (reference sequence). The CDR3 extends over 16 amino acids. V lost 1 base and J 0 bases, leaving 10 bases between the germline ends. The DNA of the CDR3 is TGTGCCAGCAGCCAAGCGGTTACAGGCTCCTACAATGAGCAGTTCTTC. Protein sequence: CASSQAVTGSYNEQFF.

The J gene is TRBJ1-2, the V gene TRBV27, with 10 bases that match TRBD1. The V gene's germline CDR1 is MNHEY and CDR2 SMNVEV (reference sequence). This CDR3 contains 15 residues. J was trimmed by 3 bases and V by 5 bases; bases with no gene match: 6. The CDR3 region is CASSTTGGKDYGYTF. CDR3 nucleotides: TGTGCCAGCAGTACGACAGGGGGCAAAGACTATGGCTACACCTTC.

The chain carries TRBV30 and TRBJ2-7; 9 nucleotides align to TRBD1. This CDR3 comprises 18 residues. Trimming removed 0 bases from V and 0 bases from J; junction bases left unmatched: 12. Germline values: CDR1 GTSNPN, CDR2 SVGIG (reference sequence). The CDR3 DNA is TGTGCCTGGAGTGTACGGGCGGGACAGGGAATTAGCTCCTACGAGCAGTACTTC. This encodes CAWSVRAGQGISSYEQYF.

CDR3 sequence reads: CASSDSSRHGANVLTF. The CDR3 region has the DNA TGTGCCAGCAGTGACTCGAGTAGGCACGGGGCCAACGTCCTGACTTTC. This chain connects TRBV6-4 to TRBJ2-6; D not certain. Trimming took off 0 bases at V and 4 bases at J, with 10 bases between the two ends. This CDR3 has 16 residues. The V gene's germline CDR1 is MRHNA and CDR2 SNTAGT.

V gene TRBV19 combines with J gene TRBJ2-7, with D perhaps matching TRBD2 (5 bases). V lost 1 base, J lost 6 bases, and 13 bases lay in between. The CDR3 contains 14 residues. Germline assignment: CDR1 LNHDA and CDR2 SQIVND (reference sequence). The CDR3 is CASSIAPGSGEQYF. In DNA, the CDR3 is TGTGCCAGTAGTATAGCTCCGGGAAGTGGCGAGCAGTACTTC.

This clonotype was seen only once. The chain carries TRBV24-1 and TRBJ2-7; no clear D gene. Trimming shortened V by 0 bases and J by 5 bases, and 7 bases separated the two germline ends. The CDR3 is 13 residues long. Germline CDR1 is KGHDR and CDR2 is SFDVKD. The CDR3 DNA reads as TGTGCCACCAGTGATTTGACGGGCGACGAGCAGTACTTC. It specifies CATSDLTGDEQYF.